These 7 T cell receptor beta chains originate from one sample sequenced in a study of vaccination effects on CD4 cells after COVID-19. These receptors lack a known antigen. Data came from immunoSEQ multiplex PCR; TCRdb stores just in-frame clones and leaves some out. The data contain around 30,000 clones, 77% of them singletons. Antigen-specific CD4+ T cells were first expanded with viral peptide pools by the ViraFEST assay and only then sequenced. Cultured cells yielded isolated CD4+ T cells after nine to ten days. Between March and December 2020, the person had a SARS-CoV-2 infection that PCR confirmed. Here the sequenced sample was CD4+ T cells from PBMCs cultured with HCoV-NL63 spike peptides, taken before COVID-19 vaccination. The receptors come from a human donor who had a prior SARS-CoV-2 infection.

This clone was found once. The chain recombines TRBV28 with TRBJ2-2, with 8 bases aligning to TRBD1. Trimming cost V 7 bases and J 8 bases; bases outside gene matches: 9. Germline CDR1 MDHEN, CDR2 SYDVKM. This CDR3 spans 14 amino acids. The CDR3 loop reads CASTTGAALGELFF. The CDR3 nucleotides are TGTGCCAGCACGACAGGGGCTGCGCTGGGGGAGCTGTTTTTT.

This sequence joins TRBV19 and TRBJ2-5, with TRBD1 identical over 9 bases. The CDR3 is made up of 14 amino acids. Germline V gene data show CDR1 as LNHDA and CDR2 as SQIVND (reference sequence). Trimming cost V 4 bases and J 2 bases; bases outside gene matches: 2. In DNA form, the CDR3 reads TGTGCCAGTAGTAAGGACAGGGGACAAGAGACCCAGTACTTC. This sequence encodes CASSKDRGQETQYF.

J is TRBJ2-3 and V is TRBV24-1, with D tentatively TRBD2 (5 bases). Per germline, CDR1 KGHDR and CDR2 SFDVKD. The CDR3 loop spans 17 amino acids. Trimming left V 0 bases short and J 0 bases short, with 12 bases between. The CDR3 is CATSDLPTSPSTDTQYF. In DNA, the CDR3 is TGTGCCACCAGTGATTTGCCTACTAGTCCAAGCACAGATACGCAGTATTTT.

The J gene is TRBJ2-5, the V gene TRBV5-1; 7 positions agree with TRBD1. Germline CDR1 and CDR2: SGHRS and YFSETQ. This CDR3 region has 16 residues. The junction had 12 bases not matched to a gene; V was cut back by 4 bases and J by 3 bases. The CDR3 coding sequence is TGCGCCAGCAGCAGATCGACAGGGTTGAGTGAAGAGACCCAGTACTTC. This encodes CASSRSTGLSEETQYF.

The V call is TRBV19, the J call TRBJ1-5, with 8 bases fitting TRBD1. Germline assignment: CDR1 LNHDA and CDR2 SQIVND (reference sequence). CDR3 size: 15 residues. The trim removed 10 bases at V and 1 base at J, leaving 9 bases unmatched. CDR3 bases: TGTGCCACCACCCGGACAGGGCCGAGCAATCAGCCCCAGCATTTT. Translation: CATTRTGPSNQPQHF.

The CDR3 bases are TGTGCCAGCAGCTTGGCCCCGGGACAGGGGGTGGGACACCAGTACTTC. Its translation: CASSLAPGQGVGHQYF. The chain carries TRBV5-4 and TRBJ2-7; 11 nucleotides align to TRBD1. V trimming: 0 bases; J trimming: 10 bases; junction bases outside the gene matches: 12. The V gene's germline CDR1 is SGHNT and CDR2 YYREEE (reference sequence). The CDR3 has 16 residues.

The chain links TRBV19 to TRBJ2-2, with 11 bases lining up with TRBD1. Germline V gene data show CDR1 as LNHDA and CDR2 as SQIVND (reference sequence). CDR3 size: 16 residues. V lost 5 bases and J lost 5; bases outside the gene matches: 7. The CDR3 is CASSALRDRGTGELFF. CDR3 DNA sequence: TGTGCCAGTAGTGCTCTCCGGGACAGGGGGACCGGGGAGCTGTTTTTT.